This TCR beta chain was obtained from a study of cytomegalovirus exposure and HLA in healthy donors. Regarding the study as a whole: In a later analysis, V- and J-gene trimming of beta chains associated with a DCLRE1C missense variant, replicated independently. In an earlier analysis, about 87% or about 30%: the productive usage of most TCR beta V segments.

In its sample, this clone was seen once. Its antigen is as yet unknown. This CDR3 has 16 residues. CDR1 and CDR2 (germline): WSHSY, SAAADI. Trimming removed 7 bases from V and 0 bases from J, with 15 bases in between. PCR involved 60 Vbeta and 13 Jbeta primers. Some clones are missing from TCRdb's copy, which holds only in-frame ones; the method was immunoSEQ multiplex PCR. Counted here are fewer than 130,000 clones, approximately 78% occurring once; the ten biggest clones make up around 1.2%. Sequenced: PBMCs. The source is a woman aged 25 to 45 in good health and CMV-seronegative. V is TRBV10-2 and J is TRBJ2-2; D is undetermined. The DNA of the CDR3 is TGCGCCAGCACCCTGAATCGAGCCCCGAACACCGGGGAGCTGTTTTTT. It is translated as CASTLNRAPNTGELFF.